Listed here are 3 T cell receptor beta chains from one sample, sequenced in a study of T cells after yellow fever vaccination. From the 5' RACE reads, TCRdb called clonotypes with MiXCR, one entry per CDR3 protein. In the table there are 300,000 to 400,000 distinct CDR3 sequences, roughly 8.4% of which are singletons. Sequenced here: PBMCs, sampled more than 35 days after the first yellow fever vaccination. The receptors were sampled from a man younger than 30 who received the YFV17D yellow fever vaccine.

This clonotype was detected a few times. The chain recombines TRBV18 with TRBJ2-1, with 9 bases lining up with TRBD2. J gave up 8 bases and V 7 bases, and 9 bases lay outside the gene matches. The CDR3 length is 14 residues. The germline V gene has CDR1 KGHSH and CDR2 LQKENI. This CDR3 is CASWRGGFFDEQFF. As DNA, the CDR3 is TGTGCCAGCTGGCGGGGGGGCTTCTTCGATGAGCAGTTCTTC.

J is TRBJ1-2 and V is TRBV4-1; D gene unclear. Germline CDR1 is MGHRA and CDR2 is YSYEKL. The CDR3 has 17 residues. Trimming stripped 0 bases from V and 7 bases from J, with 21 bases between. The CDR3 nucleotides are TGCGCCAGCAGCCAAGACCGTTTGAGGCGGACGGGAGGTGGCTACACCTTC. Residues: CASSQDRLRRTGGGYTF.

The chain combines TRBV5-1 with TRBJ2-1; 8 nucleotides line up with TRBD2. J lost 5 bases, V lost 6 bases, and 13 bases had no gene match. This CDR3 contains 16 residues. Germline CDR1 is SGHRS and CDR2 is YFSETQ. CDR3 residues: CASTPTGGGADNEQFF. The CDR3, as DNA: TGCGCCAGCACCCCCACGGGGGGGGGGGCCGACAATGAGCAGTTCTTC.